This paragraph reports one T cell receptor (beta chain). These data come from a study of early T cells in non-severe SARS-CoV-2 infection. Using its own MiXCR run on the 5' RACE reads, TCRdb lists one record per CDR3 protein. The sample contains about 79,000 distinct CDR3 sequences, about 13% of which appear only once. This CDR3 comprises 14 residues. The ends were cut back, 2 bases at V and 7 bases at J, with 14 bases in the middle. From germline, CDR1 is MNHEY and CDR2 SMNVEV (reference sequence). The sequence came from an adult who was a healthcare worker with PCR-confirmed SARS-CoV-2 infection or an uninfected control (not recorded which). Sequencing was performed on whole blood. The rearrangement joins TRBV27 to TRBJ1-1, with D possibly matching TRBD1 (6 bases). CDR3 region: CASSLGYGGGEAFF. CDR3 bases: TGTGCCAGCAGTTTAGGCTACGGGGGCGGTGAAGCTTTCTTT.